Detailed here is one T cell receptor beta chain. The CDR3 loop spans 14 amino acids. The V segment lost 6 bases and the J segment 0 bases; nucleotides outside the gene matches: 5. Germline CDR1 and CDR2: MNHNY and SVGAGI (reference sequence). Time point denoted: week 3, after first cycle of checkpoint inhibitor. The sample is drawn from a study of blood T cell dynamics during melanoma immunotherapy. Some clones are missing from TCRdb's copy, which holds only in-frame ones; the method was immunoSEQ multiplex PCR. The sample holds about 7,600 clones, more than 75% seen once. Sequences were derived from blood, sampled from a patient treated with checkpoint blockade. The chain recombines TRBV6-6 with TRBJ2-7; TRBD1 matches at 7 bases. The clonotype was recovered from a human donor with melanoma. DNA for the CDR3: TGTGCCAGCAGCAAGGGACAGAGCTCCTACGAGCAGTACTTC. Amino acids: CASSKGQSSYEQYF.